The present T cell receptor beta chain was sequenced within a study of regulatory T cells in long-lasting Graves disease. Investigators prepared the TCR beta libraries by applying iRepertoire HTBI primers and Arm-PCR of CDR3 regions. Via MiXCR, TCRdb re-called the multiplex PCR reads, giving one row per CDR3 protein. The table includes roughly 350,000 distinct CDR3 sequences, 16% detected once. A note on this clonotype: Its antigen is as yet unknown.

Time point reported: newly diagnosed GD, antithyroid drugs for less than 3 months. RNA isolated from PBMCs was used to make the TCR library. V lost 3 bases to trimming and J lost 3 bases, with 11 bases between them. This CDR3 comprises 14 residues. Germline V gene data show CDR1 as MDHEN and CDR2 as SYDVKM. Study results and limitations: Repertoires from persistent disease leaned toward TRBV28, TRBJ1-2 and TRBJ2-5.

These data were also filed under a second study, of T cells in Graves' hyperthyroidism and ophthalmopathy.

Source: peripheral blood mononuclear cells (PBMCs), taken at new diagnosis, from a patient treated with antithyroid drugs. The chain employs TRBV28 and TRBJ2-5, with TRBD2 as a possible D gene (6 bases). The TCR comes from a man between 35 and 55 years old with Graves disease. CDR3 region: CASSLRGLEETQYF. CDR3 sequence (DNA): TGTGCCAGCAGTTTGCGGGGATTGGAAGAGACCCAGTACTTC. The entire variable domain, with the rest obtained from reference TRBV28 and TRBJ2-5, is as follows: DVKVTQSSRYLVKRTGEKVFLECVQDMDHENMFWYRQDPGLGLRLIYFSYDVKMKEKGDIPEGYSVSREKKERFSLILESASTNQTSMYLCASSLRGLEETQYFGPGTRLLVL.